Below, 18 T cell receptor beta chains from the same sample are listed, as sequenced in a study of regulatory T cells in long-lasting Graves disease. The time point here: persistent/refractory GD, antithyroid drugs over 5 years with positive TRAb. PBMC RNA served as the TCR library source. Construction of TCR beta libraries relied on iRepertoire HTBI primers and on Arm-PCR targeting CDR3 regions. MiXCR was run by TCRdb on the multiplex PCR reads, yielding one entry per CDR3 protein. The sample carries about 290,000 distinct CDR3 sequences, roughly a fifth recorded once. The sequences come from peripheral blood mononuclear cells (PBMCs), collected when the disease was refractory, from a patient treated with antithyroid drugs. The receptors here all came from a female donor with Graves disease.

The genes are TRBV5-6 and TRBJ2-3; 7 bases fit TRBD2. The CDR3 sequence is 16 residues long. CDR1 is SGHDT, CDR2 YYEEEE, per germline. V lost 0 bases to trimming and J lost 1 base; unmatched junction nucleotides: 5. CDR3 sequence reads: CASSLAGTMGTDTQYF. As DNA, the CDR3 is TGTGCCAGCAGCTTGGCCGGGACTATGGGCACAGATACGCAGTATTTT.

In its sample, this clonotype was seen many times. The chain couples TRBV3-1 to TRBJ1-1, with D hard to call. The V end was cut by 4 bases, the J end by 3 bases, with 12 bases between. This CDR3 has 14 residues. Germline-derived CDR1 and CDR2 are LGHDT and YNNKEL (reference sequence). This CDR3 reads CASSLGRKHTEAFF. CDR3 sequence (DNA): TGTGCCAGCAGCCTTGGACGGAAACACACTGAAGCTTTCTTT.

The V gene is TRBV27, the J gene TRBJ2-3, with 14 bases that match TRBD2. J lost 7 bases, V lost 2 bases, and 8 bases had no gene match. The germline V gene has CDR1 MNHEY and CDR2 SMNVEV (reference sequence). This CDR3 is built from 17 residues. The DNA of the CDR3 is TGTGCCAGCAGTTTACGGGGGACTAGCGGGGGAACTCATACGCAGTATTTT. Translating gives CASSLRGTSGGTHTQYF.

The rearrangement joins TRBV10-3 to TRBJ2-2; 7 bases are a match to TRBD2. There are 19 residues in the CDR3. Germline CDR1 ENHRY, CDR2 SYGVKD. The ends lost 6 bases at V and 1 base at J; junction bases unmatched: 17. The CDR3 is CAIRSEGGRDYMNTGELFF. As DNA, the CDR3 is TGTGCCATCAGGTCGGAGGGAGGTAGGGACTACATGAACACCGGGGAGCTGTTTTTT.

This clonotype was detected ten times or more. The J gene is TRBJ2-7, the V gene TRBV28; 9 bases are a match to TRBD2. The junction had 6 bases not matched to a gene; V was cut back by 3 bases and J by 3 bases. Germline lookup yields CDR1 MDHEN and CDR2 SYDVKM. This CDR3 has 15 amino acids. CDR3 amino acids: CASSLSSGEFYEQYF. CDR3 DNA: TGTGCCAGCAGTTTGTCTAGCGGGGAATTCTACGAGCAGTACTTC. Full variable domain (remainder filled in from reference TRBV28 and TRBJ2-7): DVKVTQSSRYLVKRTGEKVFLECVQDMDHENMFWYRQDPGLGLRLIYFSYDVKMKEKGDIPEGYSVSREKKERFSLILESASTNQTSMYLCASSLSSGEFYEQYFGPGTRLTVT.

There are many counts of this clonotype. The chain recombines TRBV10-3 with TRBJ2-7, with D perhaps given as TRBD1 or TRBD2 (5 bases each). CDR3 size: 15 residues. Trimming took off 2 bases at V and 3 bases at J, with 14 bases between the two ends. The germline V gene encodes CDR1 ENHRY and CDR2 SYGVKD. The CDR3 region has the DNA TGTGCCATCAGTGAGGGGACCGCCGACGTCTACGAGCAGTACTTC. Encoded protein: CAISEGTADVYEQYF.

The CDR3 DNA reads as TGTGCCAGCAGCTTAGCGACAGGCTGCGAGCAGTACTTC. It specifies CASSLATGCEQYF. V gene TRBV7-9 combines with J gene TRBJ2-5, with a possible D match to TRBD1 (6 bases). The assigned J gene may be wrong: the sequence end matches TRBJ2-7 better. The CDR3 runs 13 residues. CDR1 is SEHNR and CDR2 is FQNEAQ in the germline V gene (reference sequence).

V usage is TRBV6-1 and J usage is TRBJ2-2, with 8 bases identical to TRBD1. This CDR3 is built from 15 residues. Per the germline V gene, CDR1 is MNHNS and CDR2 is SASEGT. The V and J ends lost 6 bases and 4 bases, in that order; junction bases with no gene match: 7. This CDR3 is CASSHDRGGTGELFF. CDR3 nucleotides: TGTGCCAGCAGCCACGACAGGGGCGGCACCGGGGAGCTGTTTTTT.

This clonotype was detected ten times or more. The chain links TRBV2 to TRBJ2-2, with D perhaps given as TRBD1 or TRBD2 (5 bases each). CDR1 is SNHLY and CDR2 is FYNNEI in the germline V gene. Trimming pared 2 bases from V and 3 bases from J, leaving 16 bases between. This CDR3 is built from 17 residues. In DNA, the CDR3 is TGTGCCAGCAGTGAATTAGAGGGGTTAATAGACACCGGGGAGCTGTTTTTT. It specifies CASSELEGLIDTGELFF.

This clonotype was seen at least ten times. V is TRBV4-2 and J is TRBJ1-6; D perhaps matches TRBD1 (6 bases). V lost 4 bases and J lost 7, with 11 bases in between. CDR3 length equals 14 residues. Germline-derived CDR1 and CDR2 are LGHNA and YNFKEQ. This chain's CDR3 is CASSPQGGNSPLHF. The CDR3 DNA sequence: TGTGCCAGCAGCCCACAGGGAGGCAATTCACCCCTCCACTTT.

This clonotype came up many times. The CDR3 bases are TGTGCCAGCAGCCCACGACTAGCGGGAGGCTTGGAGACCCAGTACTTC. The encoded protein is CASSPRLAGGLETQYF. The rearrangement links TRBV7-2 to TRBJ2-5; 13 bases are shared with TRBD2. Germline V CDR1 and CDR2: SGHTA, FQGNSA. The junction had 8 bases not matched to a gene; V was cut back by 5 bases and J by 5 bases. This CDR3 region has 16 residues.

In its sample, this clonotype was seen many times. The chain links TRBV5-1 to TRBJ1-4; D is unresolved. The ends were cut back, 4 bases at V and 6 bases at J, with 13 bases in the middle. The germline V gene encodes CDR1 SGHRS and CDR2 YFSETQ. The CDR3 sequence is 14 residues long. For the CDR3, the DNA is TGCGCCAGCAGCCTCGGGCTCCAAGATGAAAAACTGTTTTTT. Protein product: CASSLGLQDEKLFF. Together with reference TRBV5-1 and TRBJ1-4, the CDR3 gives the full variable domain: KAGVTQTPRYLIKTRGQQVTLSCSPISGHRSVSWYQQTPGQGLQFLFEYFSETQRNKGNFPGRFSGRQFSNSRSEMNVSTLELGDSALYLCASSLGLQDEKLFFGSGTQLSVL.

The rearrangement uses TRBV6-4 and TRBJ1-1, with D perhaps TRBD1 (6 bases). This CDR3 region has 14 residues. Germline-derived CDR1 and CDR2 are MRHNA and SNTAGT. V gave up 6 bases and J gave up 0 bases, with 11 bases separating them. The CDR3 DNA sequence: TGTGCCAGCAGGAAGACAGGCATGAACACTGAAGCTTTCTTT. This codes for CASRKTGMNTEAFF.

This chain joins TRBV5-1 and TRBJ1-1; D is undetermined. Germline V gene lookup returns CDR1 SGHRS and CDR2 YFSETQ. The CDR3 consists of 14 residues. V was shortened by 0 bases and J by 6 bases, with 12 bases between the two germline ends. The CDR3 bases are TGCGCCAGCAGCTTGGGTCGGGGAGGCGCTGAAGCTTTCTTT. Amino acids: CASSLGRGGAEAFF.

The CDR3 protein is CASSSGSGSRTDTQYF. Here the CDR3 DNA reads TGTGCCAGCAGTTCAGGATCCGGGTCTCGCACAGATACGCAGTATTTT. The gene calls are TRBV28 and TRBJ2-3; D remains unclear. V was trimmed by 4 bases and J by 1 base, leaving 15 bases between them. The CDR3 has 16 amino acids. Germline CDR1 and CDR2: MDHEN and SYDVKM. Based on the CDR3 plus reference TRBV28 and TRBJ2-3, the full variable domain is DVKVTQSSRYLVKRTGEKVFLECVQDMDHENMFWYRQDPGLGLRLIYFSYDVKMKEKGDIPEGYSVSREKKERFSLILESASTNQTSMYLCASSSGSGSRTDTQYFGPGTRLTVL.

This clonotype has ten or more counts. This rearrangement joins TRBV6-1 to TRBJ1-2, with unresolved D. From germline, CDR1 is MNHNS and CDR2 SASEGT. The CDR3 sequence is 11 residues long. Trimming left V 10 bases short and J 6 bases short, with 12 bases between. The CDR3 region is CAIQALDGYTF. The CDR3 DNA reads as TGTGCCATCCAGGCCCTGGATGGCTACACCTTC.

Notes on this clonotype: A read error may explain this, as a much larger clone is one base away. Here the CDR3 omits its conserved ending phenylalanine or tryptophan, so a read error is the likely source. The J gene is TRBJ2-7, the V gene TRBV11-2; 9 bases line up with TRBD1. The CDR3 length is 14 residues. The germline V gene has CDR1 SGHAT and CDR2 FQNNGV. Unmatched junction bases numbered 8, after V lost 6 bases and J lost 5 bases. The CDR3 reads CASRSGTGLDEQYL. In DNA, the CDR3 is TGTGCCAGCAGGTCGGGGACAGGGTTGGACGAGCAGTACCTC.

The V and J genes are TRBV12-3 or TRBV12-4 and TRBJ2-1, with D possibly being TRBD1 (7 bases). The CDR3 runs to 14 residues. V dropped 5 bases and J dropped 4 bases, with 12 bases sitting between them. CDR3 nucleotides: TGTGCCAGCAGTCCGCAGGGGGGTTACAATGAGCAGTTCTTC. This sequence encodes CASSPQGGYNEQFF.